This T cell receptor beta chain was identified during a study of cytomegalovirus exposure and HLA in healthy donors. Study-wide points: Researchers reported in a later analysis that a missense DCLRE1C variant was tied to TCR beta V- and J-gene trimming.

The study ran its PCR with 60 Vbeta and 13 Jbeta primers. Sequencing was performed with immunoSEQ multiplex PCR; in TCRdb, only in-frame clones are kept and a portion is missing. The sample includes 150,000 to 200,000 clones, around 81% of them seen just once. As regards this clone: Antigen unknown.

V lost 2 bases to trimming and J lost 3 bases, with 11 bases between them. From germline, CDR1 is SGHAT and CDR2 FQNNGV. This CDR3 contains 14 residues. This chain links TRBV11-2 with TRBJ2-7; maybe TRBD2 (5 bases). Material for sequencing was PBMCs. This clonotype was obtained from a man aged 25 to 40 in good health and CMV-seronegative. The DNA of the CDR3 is TGTGCCAGCAGCTTAAAAGGGAGCCACTACGAGCAGTACTTC. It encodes CASSLKGSHYEQYF. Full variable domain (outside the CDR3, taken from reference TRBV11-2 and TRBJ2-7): EAGVAQSPRYKIIEKRQSVAFWCNPISGHATLYWYQQILGQGPKLLIQFQNNGVVDDSQLPKDRFSAERLKGVDSTLKIQPAKLEDSAVYLCASSLKGSHYEQYFGPGTRLTVT.